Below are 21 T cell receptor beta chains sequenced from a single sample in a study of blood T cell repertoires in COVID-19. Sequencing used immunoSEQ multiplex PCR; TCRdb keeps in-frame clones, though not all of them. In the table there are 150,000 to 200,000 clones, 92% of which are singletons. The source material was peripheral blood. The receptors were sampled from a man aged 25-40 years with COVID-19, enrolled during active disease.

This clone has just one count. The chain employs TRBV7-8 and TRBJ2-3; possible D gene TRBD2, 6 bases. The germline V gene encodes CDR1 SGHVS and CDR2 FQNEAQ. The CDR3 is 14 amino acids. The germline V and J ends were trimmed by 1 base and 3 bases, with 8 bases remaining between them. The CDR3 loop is CASSLGLATDTQYF. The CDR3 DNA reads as TGTGCCAGCAGCTTAGGGCTAGCGACAGATACGCAGTATTTT.

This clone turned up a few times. CDR3 nucleotide sequence: TGTGCCTGGAGTCGACAGGGTCCGGAGACCCAGTACTTC. Translation gives CAWSRQGPETQYF. V gene TRBV30 combines with J gene TRBJ2-5; 7 bases fit TRBD1. Germline CDR1 reads GTSNPN; CDR2 reads SVGIG (reference sequence). The CDR3 length is 13 residues. V shed 2 bases, J shed 5 bases, and the junction held 5 bases outside the gene matches.

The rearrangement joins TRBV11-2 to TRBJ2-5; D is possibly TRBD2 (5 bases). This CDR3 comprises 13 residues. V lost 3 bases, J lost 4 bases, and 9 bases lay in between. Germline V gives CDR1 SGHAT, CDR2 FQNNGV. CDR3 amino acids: CASSFSEGETQYF. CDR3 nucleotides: TGTGCCAGCAGCTTTAGTGAGGGAGAGACCCAGTACTTC.

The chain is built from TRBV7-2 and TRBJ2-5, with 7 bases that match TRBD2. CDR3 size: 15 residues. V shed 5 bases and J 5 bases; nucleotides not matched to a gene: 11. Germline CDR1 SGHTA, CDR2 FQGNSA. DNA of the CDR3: TGTGCCAGCAGCCCGGCGGTGGGTAGCGGGGAGACCCAGTACTTC. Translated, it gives CASSPAVGSGETQYF.

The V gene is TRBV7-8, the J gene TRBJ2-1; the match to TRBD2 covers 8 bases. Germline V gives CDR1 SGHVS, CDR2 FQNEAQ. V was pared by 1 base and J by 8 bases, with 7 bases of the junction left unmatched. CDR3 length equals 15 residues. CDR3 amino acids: CASSLDPSGLHEQFF. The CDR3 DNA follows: TGTGCCAGCAGCTTAGATCCTAGCGGGTTGCATGAGCAGTTCTTC.

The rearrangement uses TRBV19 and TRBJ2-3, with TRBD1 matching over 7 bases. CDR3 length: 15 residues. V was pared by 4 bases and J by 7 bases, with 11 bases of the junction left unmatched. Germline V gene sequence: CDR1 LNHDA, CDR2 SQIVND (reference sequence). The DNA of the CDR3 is TGTGCCAGTAGTACGAATGACAGGGTCCCTAATACGCAGTATTTT. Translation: CASSTNDRVPNTQYF.

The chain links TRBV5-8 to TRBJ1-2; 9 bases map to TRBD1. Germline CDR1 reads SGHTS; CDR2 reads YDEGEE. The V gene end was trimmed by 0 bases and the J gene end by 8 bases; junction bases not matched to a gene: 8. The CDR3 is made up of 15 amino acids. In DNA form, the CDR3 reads TGTGCCAGCAGCTTGGACAGGGGGCGCGGCTTCGGCTACACCTTC. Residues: CASSLDRGRGFGYTF.

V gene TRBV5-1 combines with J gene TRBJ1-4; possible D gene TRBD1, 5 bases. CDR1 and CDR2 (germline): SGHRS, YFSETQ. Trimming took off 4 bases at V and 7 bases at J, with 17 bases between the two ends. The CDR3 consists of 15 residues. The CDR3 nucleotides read TGCGCCAGCAGCAACCGACAGTCCCCACCTGAAAAACTGTTTTTT. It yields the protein CASSNRQSPPEKLFF. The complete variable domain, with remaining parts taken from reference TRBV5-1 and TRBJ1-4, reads KAGVTQTPRYLIKTRGQQVTLSCSPISGHRSVSWYQQTPGQGLQFLFEYFSETQRNKGNFPGRFSGRQFSNSRSEMNVSTLELGDSALYLCASSNRQSPPEKLFFGSGTQLSVL.

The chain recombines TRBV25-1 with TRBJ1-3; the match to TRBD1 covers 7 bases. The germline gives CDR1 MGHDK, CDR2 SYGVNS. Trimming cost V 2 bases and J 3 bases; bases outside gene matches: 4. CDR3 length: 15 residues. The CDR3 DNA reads TGTGCCAGCAGTGAACCCGGACAGGTTGGAAACACCATATATTTT. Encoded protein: CASSEPGQVGNTIYF.

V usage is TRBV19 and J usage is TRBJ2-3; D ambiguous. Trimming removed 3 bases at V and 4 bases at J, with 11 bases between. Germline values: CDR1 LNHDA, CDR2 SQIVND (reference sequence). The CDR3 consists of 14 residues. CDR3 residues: CASSIEFWSDTQYF. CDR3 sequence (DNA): TGTGCCAGTAGTATTGAGTTTTGGTCAGATACGCAGTATTTT.

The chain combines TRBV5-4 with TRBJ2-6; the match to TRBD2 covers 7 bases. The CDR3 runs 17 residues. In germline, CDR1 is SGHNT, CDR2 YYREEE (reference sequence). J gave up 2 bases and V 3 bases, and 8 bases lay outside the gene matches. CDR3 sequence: CASSWGGGAAGANVLTF. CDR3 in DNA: TGTGCCAGCAGCTGGGGGGGAGGGGCGGCTGGGGCCAACGTCCTGACTTTC.

The CDR3 region is CASSLGTGMADTQYF. CDR3 nucleotide sequence: TGTGCCAGCAGTTTAGGGACAGGGATGGCAGATACGCAGTATTTT. This chain uses TRBV27 with TRBJ2-3, with 9 bases lining up with TRBD1. The CDR3 length is 15 residues. The V gene's germline CDR1 is MNHEY and CDR2 SMNVEV (reference sequence). Trimming took 2 bases from V and 4 from J; bases not matched to a gene: 4.

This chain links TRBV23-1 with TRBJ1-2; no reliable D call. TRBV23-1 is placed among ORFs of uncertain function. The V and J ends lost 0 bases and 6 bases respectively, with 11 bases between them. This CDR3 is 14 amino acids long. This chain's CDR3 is CASSQSAGFDGYTF. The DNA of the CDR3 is TGCGCCAGCAGTCAATCAGCGGGTTTTGATGGCTACACCTTC.

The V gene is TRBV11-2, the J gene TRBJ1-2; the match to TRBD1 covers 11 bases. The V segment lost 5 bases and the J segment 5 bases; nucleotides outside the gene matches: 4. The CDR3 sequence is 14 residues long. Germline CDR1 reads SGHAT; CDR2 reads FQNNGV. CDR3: CASSVGTGGYGYTF. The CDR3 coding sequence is TGTGCCAGCAGCGTTGGGACAGGGGGATATGGCTACACCTTC.

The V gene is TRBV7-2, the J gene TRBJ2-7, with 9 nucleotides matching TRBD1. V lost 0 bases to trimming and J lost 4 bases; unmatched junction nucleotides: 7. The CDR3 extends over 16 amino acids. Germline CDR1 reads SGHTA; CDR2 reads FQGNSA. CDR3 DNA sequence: TGTGCCAGCAGCTTAGCGAGAACAGGGGGCCTTTACGAGCAGTACTTC. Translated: CASSLARTGGLYEQYF.

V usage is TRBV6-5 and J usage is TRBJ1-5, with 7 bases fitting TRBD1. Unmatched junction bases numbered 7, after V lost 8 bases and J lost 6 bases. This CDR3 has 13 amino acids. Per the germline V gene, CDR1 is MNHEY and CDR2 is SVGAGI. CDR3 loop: CASSERGPQPQHF. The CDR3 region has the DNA TGTGCCAGCTCAGAAAGGGGGCCTCAGCCCCAGCATTTT.

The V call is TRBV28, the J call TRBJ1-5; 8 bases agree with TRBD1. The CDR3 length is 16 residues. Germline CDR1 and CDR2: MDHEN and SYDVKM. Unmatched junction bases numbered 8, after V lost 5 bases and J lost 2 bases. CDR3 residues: CASSRVTGVGNQPQHF. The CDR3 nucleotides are TGTGCCAGCAGTAGGGTGACAGGGGTTGGCAATCAGCCCCAGCATTTT.

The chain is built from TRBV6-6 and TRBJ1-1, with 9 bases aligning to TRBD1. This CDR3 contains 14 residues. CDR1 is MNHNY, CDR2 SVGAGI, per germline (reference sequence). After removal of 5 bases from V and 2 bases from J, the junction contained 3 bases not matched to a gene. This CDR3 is CASSATGGNTEAFF. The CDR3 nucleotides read TGTGCCAGCAGTGCCACAGGGGGCAACACTGAAGCTTTCTTT.

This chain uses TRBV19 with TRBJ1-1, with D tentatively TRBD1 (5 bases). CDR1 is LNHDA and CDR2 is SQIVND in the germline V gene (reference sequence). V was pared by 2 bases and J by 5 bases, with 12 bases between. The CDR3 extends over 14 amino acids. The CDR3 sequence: CASSIIIGVTEAFF. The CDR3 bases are TGTGCCAGTAGTATAATTATAGGGGTGACTGAAGCTTTCTTT.

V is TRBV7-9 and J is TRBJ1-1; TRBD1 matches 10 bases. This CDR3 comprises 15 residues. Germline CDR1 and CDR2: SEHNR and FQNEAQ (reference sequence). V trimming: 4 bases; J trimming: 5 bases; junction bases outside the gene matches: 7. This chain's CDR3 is CASSSGGTGDTEAFF. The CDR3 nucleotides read TGTGCCAGCAGCTCAGGGGGGACAGGGGATACTGAAGCTTTCTTT. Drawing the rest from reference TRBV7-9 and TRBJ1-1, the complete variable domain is DTGVSQNPRHKITKRGQNVTFRCDPISEHNRLYWYRQTLGQGPEFLTYFQNEAQLEKSRLLSDRFSAERPKGSFSTLEIQRTEQGDSAMYLCASSSGGTGDTEAFFGQGTRLTVV.

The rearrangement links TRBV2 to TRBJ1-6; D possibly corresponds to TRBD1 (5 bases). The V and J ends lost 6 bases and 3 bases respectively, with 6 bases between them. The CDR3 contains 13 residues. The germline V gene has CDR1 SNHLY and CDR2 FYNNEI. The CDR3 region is CASRGDYNSPLHF. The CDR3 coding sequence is TGTGCCAGCAGAGGGGACTATAATTCACCCCTCCACTTT.